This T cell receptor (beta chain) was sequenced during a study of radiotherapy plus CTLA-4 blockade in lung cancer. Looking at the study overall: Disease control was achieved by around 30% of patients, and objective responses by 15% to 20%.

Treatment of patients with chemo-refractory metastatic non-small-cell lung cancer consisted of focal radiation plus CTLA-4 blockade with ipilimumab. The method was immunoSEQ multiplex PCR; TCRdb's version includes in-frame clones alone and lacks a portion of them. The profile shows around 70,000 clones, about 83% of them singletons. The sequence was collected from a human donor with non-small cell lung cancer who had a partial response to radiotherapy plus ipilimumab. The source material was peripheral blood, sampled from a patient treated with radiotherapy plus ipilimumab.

This CDR3 is CASSKDRNTEAFF. CDR3 coding DNA: TGTGCCAGCAGCAAGGACAGGAACACTGAAGCTTTCTTT. This sequence joins TRBV11-2 and TRBJ1-1; a possible D gene is TRBD1 (6 bases). Per the germline V gene, CDR1 is SGHAT and CDR2 is FQNNGV. This CDR3 is 13 amino acids long. V was clipped by 5 bases and J by 1 base, with 8 bases between them.